This T cell receptor (beta chain) was captured by sequencing in a study of blood T cell repertoires in COVID-19. Profiling relied on immunoSEQ multiplex PCR, and the TCRdb table lists in-frame clones only, not all of them. The table lists around 200,000 clones, around 90% of them singletons, with around 2.7% in the top ten. Participants' own reports of clinical history determined their cohort assignment. Two consecutive negative NP/OP PCR tests, clearance, or resolved symptoms defined Cohort 3 recovery. CDR1 and CDR2 from the germline V gene are SNHLY and FYNNEI. This CDR3 contains 15 residues. J gave up 3 bases and V 2 bases, and 4 bases lay outside the gene matches.

This clonotype was sampled from a woman in her 30s who had recovered from COVID-19. The chain is built from TRBV2 and TRBJ2-1; 7 bases fit TRBD2. The sample comprised PBMCs or T cells enriched from blood (not recorded which). The CDR3 nucleotides read TGTGCCAGCAGTGAACGGCTAGCGGACTACAATGAGCAGTTCTTC. Protein product: CASSERLADYNEQFF. The full variable domain, in which reference TRBV2 and TRBJ2-1 provide the parts outside the CDR3, is EPEVTQTPSHQVTQMGQEVILRCVPISNHLYFYWYRQILGQKVEFLVSFYNNEISEKSEIFDDQFSVERPDGSNFTLKIRSTKLEDSAMYFCASSERLADYNEQFFGPGTRLTVL.